This paragraph reports one T cell receptor beta chain. What it recognizes is unknown. Regarding time point: cycle 4 day 1 (C4D1), after 5 to 7 weeks of nivolumab. Each patient experienced a relapse that followed autologous stem cell transplantation, and brentuximab vedotin exposure varied. These data are taken from a study of PD-1 blockade in classical Hodgkin lymphoma. This CDR3 is built from 12 residues. Germline V gene lookup returns CDR1 PRHDT and CDR2 FYEKMQ (reference sequence). Trimming removed 8 bases from V and 0 bases from J, with 8 bases in between. The study, taken as a whole, reports: With respect to the repertoire differences, their causes, possibly disease activity or prior therapy, remain undefined. The CD4+ diversity rise by C4D1 was clearest in complete responders. The study found complete responders had baseline diversity similar to newly diagnosed patients.

Repertoires were generated with immunoSEQ multiplex PCR, while TCRdb's copy carries only in-frame clones and drops some. This sample has nearly 20,000 clones, with around three quarters found just once. The TCR was taken from a human donor with classical Hodgkin lymphoma. Sequencing used peripheral blood mononuclear cells (PBMCs), obtained before the fourth cycle of nivolumab. The chain employs TRBV13 and TRBJ2-7; no firm D call. In DNA, the CDR3 is TGTGCCAGCGGGTCCTACTCCTACGAGCAGTACTTC. It codes for CASGSYSYEQYF. The variable domain in full, completed from reference TRBV13 and TRBJ2-7, reads AAGVIQSPRHLIKEKRETATLKCYPIPRHDTVYWYQQGPGQDPQFLISFYEKMQSDKGSIPDRFSAQQFSDYHSELNMSSLELGDSALYFCASGSYSYEQYFGPGTRLTVT.